This TCR beta chain was found in a study of cytomegalovirus exposure and HLA in healthy donors. Study-wide results and caveats: In most subjects, TCR beta sequences reportedly gave accurate predictions of HLA-A and HLA-B alleles.

With regard to this clone: As yet, its antigen is unknown.

Trimming took 1 base from V and 2 from J, leaving 9 bases between them. The V gene's germline CDR1 is SGHRS and CDR2 YFSETQ. The CDR3 extends over 14 amino acids. 13 Jbeta primers and 60 Vbeta primers were used for the PCR. TCRdb keeps only in-frame clones here, not all; method: immunoSEQ multiplex PCR. The sample lists 140,000 to 150,000 clones, 77% occurring once. Sample: PBMCs. The chain combines TRBV5-1 with TRBJ1-2, with a tentative D call TRBD1 (6 bases). The sequence came from a male donor in good health and CMV-seronegative. Here the CDR3 DNA reads TGCGCCAGCAGCTTGACAGGGATCAACTATGGCTACACCTTC. Translation gives CASSLTGINYGYTF.